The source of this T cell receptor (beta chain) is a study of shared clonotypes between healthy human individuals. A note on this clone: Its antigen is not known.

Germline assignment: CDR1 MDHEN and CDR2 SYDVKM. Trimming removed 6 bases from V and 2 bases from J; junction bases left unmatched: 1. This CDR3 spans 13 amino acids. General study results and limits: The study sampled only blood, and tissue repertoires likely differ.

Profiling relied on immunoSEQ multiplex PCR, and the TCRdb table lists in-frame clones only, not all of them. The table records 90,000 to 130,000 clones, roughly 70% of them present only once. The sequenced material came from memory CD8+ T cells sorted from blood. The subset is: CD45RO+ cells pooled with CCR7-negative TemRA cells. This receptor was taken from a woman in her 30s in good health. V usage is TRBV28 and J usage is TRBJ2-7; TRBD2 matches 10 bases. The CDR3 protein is CASSGTSAYEQYF. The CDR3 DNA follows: TGTGCCAGCAGCGGGACTAGCGCCTACGAGCAGTACTTC.